This TCR beta chain was captured in a study of spatial heterogeneity in lung cancer. The overall study: Raw-read counts averaged over ten per unique TCR and UMI combination.

Every molecule of TCR cDNA had its own unique molecular identifier. In TCRdb, the 5' RACE reads were re-called with MiXCR into one record per CDR3 protein. The sample contains about 39,000 distinct CDR3 sequences, under 4% of which appear only once. Time point of the sample: sample taken at primary tumor resection. Germline V gene sequence: CDR1 SGHNT, CDR2 YYREEE (reference sequence). The CDR3 totals 14 residues. The ends lost 1 base at V and 5 bases at J; junction bases unmatched: 6. Here the sequenced sample was normal lung tissue next to the tumor, taken at surgery. The chain couples TRBV5-4 to TRBJ2-7; 7 bases are shared with TRBD1. The clonotype originates from a male donor with early-stage non-small cell lung cancer. The CDR3 DNA sequence: TGTGCCAGCAGCTTGTACAGGGGCAATCACGAGCAGTACTTC. Translating it yields CASSLYRGNHEQYF.